Each of the 23 T cell receptor beta chains below was sequenced from the same sample in a study of CD8+ T cells in alopecia areata. Regarding treatment: oral pan-JAK inhibitor, 5-10 mg twice daily. It was cDNA, reverse transcribed from extracted RNA, that served as the sequencing template. Repertoires were generated with immunoSEQ multiplex PCR, while TCRdb's copy carries only in-frame clones and drops some. The table includes about 190,000 clones, roughly 60% detected once. The specimen comprised CD4+ T cells sorted from blood, sampled at week 24, from a patient treated with tofacitinib. The origin of the receptors is a human donor with alopecia areata.

This clone has just a few counts. The rearrangement joins TRBV30 to TRBJ1-2; TRBD1 might be the D (6 bases). This CDR3 spans 13 amino acids. With 3 bases removed from V and 3 bases from J, the gap between germline ends came to 11 bases. The germline gives CDR1 GTSNPN, CDR2 SVGIG (reference sequence). This CDR3 is CAWSRNRDYGYTF. DNA for the CDR3: TGTGCCTGGAGCCGGAACAGGGACTATGGCTACACCTTC.

The gene calls are TRBV10-3 and TRBJ2-7; 8 bases align to TRBD1. The germline gives CDR1 ENHRY, CDR2 SYGVKD. This CDR3 contains 16 residues. The V and J ends lost 0 bases and 5 bases, in that order; junction bases with no gene match: 9. The CDR3 protein is CAISESLAGRGHEQYF. The CDR3 nucleotides are TGTGCCATCAGTGAGTCCCTCGCAGGCAGGGGGCACGAGCAGTACTTC.

The J gene is TRBJ2-1, the V gene TRBV30; 8 bases agree with TRBD2. The CDR3 is 14 residues long. Germline loops: CDR1 GTSNPN, CDR2 SVGIG (reference sequence). The trim removed 2 bases at V and 8 bases at J, leaving 8 bases unmatched. The CDR3 region is CAWSTRTSPDEQFF. In DNA, the CDR3 is TGTGCCTGGAGTACCAGGACTAGCCCTGATGAGCAGTTCTTC.

The chain links TRBV18 to TRBJ2-1; no reliable D call. The germline CDR1 and CDR2 sequences are KGHSH and LQKENI. V lost 2 bases to trimming and J lost 0 bases, with 11 bases between them. The CDR3 totals 16 residues. The CDR3 sequence: CASSPEQIRSYNEQFF. The CDR3 DNA reads TGTGCCAGCTCACCAGAGCAGATCCGCTCCTACAATGAGCAGTTCTTC.

The chain is built from TRBV6-5 and TRBJ2-5; a possible D gene is TRBD2 (7 bases). Germline V gene lookup returns CDR1 MNHEY and CDR2 SVGAGI. CDR3 length: 12 residues. With 11 bases removed from V and 5 bases from J, the gap between germline ends came to 15 bases. The CDR3 DNA follows: TGTGCCCTTGGGGGGGCGGGGGAGACCCAGTACTTC. This translates into CALGGAGETQYF.

This clone was seen more than once but under ten times. This chain uses TRBV5-1 with TRBJ2-3; possible D gene TRBD2, 6 bases. V lost 0 bases and J lost 1, with 9 bases in between. From germline, CDR1 is SGHRS and CDR2 YFSETQ. This CDR3 is built from 15 residues. CDR3: CASSLALAGTDTQYF. CDR3 in DNA: TGCGCCAGCAGCTTGGCTTTAGCGGGCACAGATACGCAGTATTTT.

The chain recombines TRBV29-1 with TRBJ1-1; the D gene is possibly TRBD1 (6 bases). The germline gives CDR1 SQVTM, CDR2 ANQGSEA. The V end was cut by 6 bases, the J end by 5 bases, with 16 bases between. The CDR3 sequence is 13 residues long. CDR3: CSVGGRVRTEAFF. CDR3 in DNA: TGCAGCGTGGGGGGCAGGGTGAGAACTGAAGCTTTCTTT.

The chain employs TRBV29-1 and TRBJ1-2; D uncertain. Germline V CDR1 and CDR2: SQVTM, ANQGSEA. V lost 7 bases and J lost 4, with 16 bases in between. The CDR3 spans 13 residues. The CDR3: CSAQDEFSYGYTF. In nucleotides, the CDR3 is TGCAGCGCCCAGGACGAATTCTCCTATGGCTACACCTTC.

This chain connects TRBV29-1 to TRBJ1-5; D remains ambiguous. The CDR3 spans 13 residues. CDR1 is SQVTM and CDR2 is ANQGSEA in the germline V gene. V lost 4 bases, J lost 6 bases, and 13 bases lay in between. The CDR3 DNA reads TGCAGCGTTGGTGACGTTGCGGGTCAGCCCCAGCATTTT. It is translated as CSVGDVAGQPQHF.

The rearrangement links TRBV6-1 to TRBJ1-5, with TRBD1 as a possible D gene (5 bases). The CDR3 covers 13 residues. Germline-derived CDR1 and CDR2 are MNHNS and SASEGT. Trimming took off 3 bases at V and 4 bases at J, with 7 bases between the two ends. In nucleotides, the CDR3 is TGTGCCAGCAGTGACGCAGGGAATCAGCCCCAGCATTTT. This gives the protein CASSDAGNQPQHF.

The chain joins TRBV9 to TRBJ2-7, with D tentatively TRBD2 (6 bases). Germline V gene lookup returns CDR1 SGDLS and CDR2 YYNGEE. Between the trimmed V and J ends, which lost 4 bases and 6 bases, there was a span of 11 bases. The CDR3 has 12 amino acids. The CDR3 DNA sequence: TGTGCCAGCAGCCCCCACGGGGGCGAGCAGTACTTC. It encodes CASSPHGGEQYF.

The chain recombines TRBV2 with TRBJ2-4; no definite D call. This CDR3 region has 12 residues. The ends were cut back, 8 bases at V and 5 bases at J, with 10 bases in the middle. Germline lookup yields CDR1 SNHLY and CDR2 FYNNEI. The CDR3 DNA is TGTGCCAGCTCCCTGTCTGAAAACATTCAGTACTTC. Its protein product is CASSLSENIQYF.

In this sample, this clone turned up a few times. The rearrangement joins TRBV29-1 to TRBJ2-5, with D possibly being TRBD2 (6 bases). Germline lookup yields CDR1 SQVTM and CDR2 ANQGSEA. Trimming stripped 6 bases from V and 2 bases from J, with 13 bases between. This CDR3 has 13 residues. CDR3 sequence: CSVKSAGQETQYF. Written as DNA, the CDR3 is TGCAGCGTAAAGTCCGCGGGGCAAGAGACCCAGTACTTC.

The rearrangement links TRBV5-6 to TRBJ2-3; no firm D call. Trimming shortened V by 1 base and J by 8 bases, and 8 bases separated the two germline ends. The CDR3 is 12 residues long. Germline CDR1 SGHDT, CDR2 YYEEEE. The DNA for the CDR3 is TGTGCCAGCAGCTTGATCTCGTCTACGCAGTATTTT. Protein: CASSLISSTQYF.

The chain is built from TRBV30 and TRBJ1-2; D perhaps matches TRBD1 (5 bases). CDR1 and CDR2 (germline): GTSNPN, SVGIG (reference sequence). The CDR3 runs to 13 residues. The V and J ends lost 1 base and 4 bases respectively, with 10 bases between them. The CDR3 sequence is CAWSGTGIYGYTF. CDR3 DNA: TGTGCCTGGAGTGGCACAGGAATCTATGGCTACACCTTC.

This rearrangement joins TRBV29-1 to TRBJ1-1; no definite D call. This CDR3 region has 14 residues. Germline CDR1 reads SQVTM; CDR2 reads ANQGSEA. V was pared by 4 bases and J by 3 bases, with 15 bases between. The DNA for the CDR3 is TGCAGCGTTGTCCGACCGCAGACCTACACTGAAGCTTTCTTT. Its translation is CSVVRPQTYTEAFF.

Points on this clone: The likely explanation is a read error, given a far larger clone one base away. The V call is TRBV5-6, the J call TRBJ2-2, with TRBD2 as a possible D gene (6 bases). Germline CDR1 is SGHDT and CDR2 is YYEEEE. V was trimmed by 4 bases and J by 6 bases, leaving 10 bases between them. This CDR3 contains 13 residues. The DNA of the CDR3 is TGTGCCAGCAGCCGTCCGGGGGCCGGGGAGCTGTTTTTT. Its translation is CASSRPGAGELFF.

In regard to this clone: The sample contains more than one DNA sequence encoding this CDR3. V is TRBV29-1 and J is TRBJ2-6; no reliable D call. CDR3 length: 12 residues. The germline V gene has CDR1 SQVTM and CDR2 ANQGSEA. V lost 4 bases and J lost 1, with 2 bases in between. The CDR3 sequence is CSVGSGANVLTF. The CDR3 DNA is TGCAGCGTTGGGTCTGGGGCCAACGTCCTGACTTTC.

The chain employs TRBV9 and TRBJ1-2; 7 bases are shared with TRBD1. This CDR3 comprises 14 residues. V lost 2 bases to trimming and J lost 5 bases; unmatched junction nucleotides: 6. Looked up from germline, CDR1 is SGDLS and CDR2 is YYNGEE. CDR3 protein: CASSVEQGSYGYTF. The DNA for the CDR3 is TGTGCCAGCAGCGTCGAACAGGGGTCTTATGGCTACACCTTC.

The V call is TRBV11-2, the J call TRBJ1-6; TRBD1 matches at 8 bases. CDR3 length: 17 residues. CDR1 and CDR2 (germline): SGHAT, FQNNGV. With 3 bases clipped from V and 10 bases from J, the junction kept 14 bases outside the gene matches. The CDR3 reads CASSLMDRELFRSPLHF. CDR3 in DNA: TGTGCCAGCAGCTTGATGGACAGGGAGCTATTCCGGTCACCCCTCCACTTT.

This chain joins TRBV29-1 and TRBJ2-1; D unresolved. The CDR3 covers 11 residues. Trimming cost V 4 bases and J 2 bases, with 3 bases left between them. The germline V gene encodes CDR1 SQVTM and CDR2 ANQGSEA. Here the CDR3 DNA reads TGCAGCGTTGTCCCCTACAATGAGCAGTTCTTC. Protein sequence: CSVVPYNEQFF.

This clone was seen only a few times. V usage is TRBV2 and J usage is TRBJ1-2, with D possibly TRBD1 on 5 matching bases. The CDR3 contains 15 residues. V lost 11 bases and J lost 5, with 24 bases in between. Germline values: CDR1 SNHLY, CDR2 FYNNEI. CDR3 nucleotide sequence: TGTGCCGAAATGCAACAGGTCGGGGTTTGGTATGGCTACACCTTC. It specifies CAEMQQVGVWYGYTF. The full variable domain, in which reference TRBV2 and TRBJ1-2 provide the parts outside the CDR3, is EPEVTQTPSHQVTQMGQEVILRCVPISNHLYFYWYRQILGQKVEFLVSFYNNEISEKSEIFDDQFSVERPDGSNFTLKIRSTKLEDSAMYFCAEMQQVGVWYGYTFGSGTRLTVV.

The chain links TRBV27 to TRBJ1-5; D uncertain. The CDR3 sequence is 14 residues long. V lost 7 bases, J lost 2 bases, and 12 bases lay in between. The germline V gene encodes CDR1 MNHEY and CDR2 SMNVEV (reference sequence). CDR3 protein: CASIWPGRNQPQHF. CDR3 coding DNA: TGTGCCAGCATCTGGCCTGGTCGCAATCAGCCCCAGCATTTT.